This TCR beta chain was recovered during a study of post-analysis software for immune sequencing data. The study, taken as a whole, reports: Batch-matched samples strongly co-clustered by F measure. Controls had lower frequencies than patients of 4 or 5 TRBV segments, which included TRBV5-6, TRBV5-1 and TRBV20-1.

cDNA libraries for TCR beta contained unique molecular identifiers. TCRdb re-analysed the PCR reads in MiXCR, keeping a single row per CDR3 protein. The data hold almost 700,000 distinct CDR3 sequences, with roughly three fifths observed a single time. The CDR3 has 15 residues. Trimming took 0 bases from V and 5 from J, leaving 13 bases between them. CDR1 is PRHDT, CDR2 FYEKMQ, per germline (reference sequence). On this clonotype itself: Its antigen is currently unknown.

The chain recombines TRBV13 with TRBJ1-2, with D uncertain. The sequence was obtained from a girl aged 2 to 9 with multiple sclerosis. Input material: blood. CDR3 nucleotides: TGTGCCAGCAGCTTAGGAGACGCCATGAGATATGGCTACACCTTC. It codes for CASSLGDAMRYGYTF.